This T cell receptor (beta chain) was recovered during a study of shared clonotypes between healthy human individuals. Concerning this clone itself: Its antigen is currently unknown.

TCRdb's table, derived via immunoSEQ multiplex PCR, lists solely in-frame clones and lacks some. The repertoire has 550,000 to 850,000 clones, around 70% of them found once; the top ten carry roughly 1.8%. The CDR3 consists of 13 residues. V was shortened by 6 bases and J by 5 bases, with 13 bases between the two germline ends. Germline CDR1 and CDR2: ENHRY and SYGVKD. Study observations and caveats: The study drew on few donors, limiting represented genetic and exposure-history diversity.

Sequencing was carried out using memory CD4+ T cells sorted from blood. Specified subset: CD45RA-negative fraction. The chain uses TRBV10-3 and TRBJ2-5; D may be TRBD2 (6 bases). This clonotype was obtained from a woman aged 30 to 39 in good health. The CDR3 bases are TGTGCCATCAGGAATCTAGCGACGGAGACCCAGTACTTC. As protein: CAIRNLATETQYF.